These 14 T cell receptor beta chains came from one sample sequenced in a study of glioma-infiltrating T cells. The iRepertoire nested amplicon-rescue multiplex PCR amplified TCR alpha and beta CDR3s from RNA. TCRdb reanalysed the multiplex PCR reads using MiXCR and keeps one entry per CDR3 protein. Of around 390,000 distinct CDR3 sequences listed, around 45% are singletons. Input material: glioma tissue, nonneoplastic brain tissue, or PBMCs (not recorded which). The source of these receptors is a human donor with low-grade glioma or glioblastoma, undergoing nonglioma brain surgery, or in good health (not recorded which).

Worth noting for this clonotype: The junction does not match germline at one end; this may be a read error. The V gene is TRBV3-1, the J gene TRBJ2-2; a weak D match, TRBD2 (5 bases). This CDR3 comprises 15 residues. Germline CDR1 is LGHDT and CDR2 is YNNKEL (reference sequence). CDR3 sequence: CASSPTGINTEELFF. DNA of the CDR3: TGTGCCAGCAGCCCCACGGGGATTAACACCGAGGAGCTGTTTTTT.

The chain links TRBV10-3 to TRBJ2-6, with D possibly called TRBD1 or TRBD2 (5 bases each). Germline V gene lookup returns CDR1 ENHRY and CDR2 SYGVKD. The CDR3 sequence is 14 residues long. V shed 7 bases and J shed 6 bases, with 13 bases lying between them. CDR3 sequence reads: CAIKGTSLANVLTF. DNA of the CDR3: TGTGCCATCAAGGGGACGTCCTTGGCCAACGTCCTGACTTTC.

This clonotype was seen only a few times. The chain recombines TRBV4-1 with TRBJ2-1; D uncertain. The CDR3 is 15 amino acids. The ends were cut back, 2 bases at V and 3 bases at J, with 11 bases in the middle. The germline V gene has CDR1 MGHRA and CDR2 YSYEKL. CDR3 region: CASSQLGGLYNEQFF. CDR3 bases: TGCGCCAGCAGCCAATTAGGTGGCCTCTACAATGAGCAGTTCTTC.

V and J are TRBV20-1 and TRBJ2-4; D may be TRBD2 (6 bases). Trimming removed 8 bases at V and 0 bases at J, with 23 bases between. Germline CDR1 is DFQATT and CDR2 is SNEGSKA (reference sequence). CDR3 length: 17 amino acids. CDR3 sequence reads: CSPRAGKFPVAKNIQYF. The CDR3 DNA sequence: TGCAGTCCTCGCGCGGGAAAATTTCCTGTAGCCAAAAACATTCAGTACTTC.

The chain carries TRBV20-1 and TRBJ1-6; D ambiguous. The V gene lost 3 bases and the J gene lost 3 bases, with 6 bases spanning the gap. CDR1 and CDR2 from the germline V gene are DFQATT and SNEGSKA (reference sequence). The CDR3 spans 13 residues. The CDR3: CSASFSYNSPLHF. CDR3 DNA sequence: TGCAGTGCTAGTTTCAGCTATAATTCACCCCTCCACTTT.

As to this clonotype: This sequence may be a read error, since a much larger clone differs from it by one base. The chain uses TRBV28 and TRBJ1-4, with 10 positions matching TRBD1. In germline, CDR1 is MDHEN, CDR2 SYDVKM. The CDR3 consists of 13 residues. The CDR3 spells CASLDRGNEKMFF. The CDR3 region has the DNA TGTGCCAGCCTGGACAGGGGGAATGAAAAAATGTTTTTT.

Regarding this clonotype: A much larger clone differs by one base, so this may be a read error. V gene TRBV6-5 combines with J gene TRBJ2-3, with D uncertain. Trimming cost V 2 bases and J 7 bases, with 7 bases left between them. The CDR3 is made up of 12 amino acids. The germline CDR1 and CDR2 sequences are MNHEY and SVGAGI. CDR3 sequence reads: CASSYGKYTQYF. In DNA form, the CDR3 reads TGTGCCAGCAGTTACGGGAAGTATACGCAGTATTTT.

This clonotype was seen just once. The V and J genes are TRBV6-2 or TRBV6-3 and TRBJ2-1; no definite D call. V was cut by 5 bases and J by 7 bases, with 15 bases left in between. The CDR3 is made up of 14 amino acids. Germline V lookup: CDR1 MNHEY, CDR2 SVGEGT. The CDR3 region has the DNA TGTGCCAGCAGTGACTGGGGTCAAGCGAATGAGCAGTTCTTC. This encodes CASSDWGQANEQFF.

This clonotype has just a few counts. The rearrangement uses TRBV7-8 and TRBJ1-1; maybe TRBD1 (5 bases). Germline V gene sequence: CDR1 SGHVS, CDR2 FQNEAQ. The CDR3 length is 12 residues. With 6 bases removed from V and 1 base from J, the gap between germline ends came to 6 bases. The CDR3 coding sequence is TGTGCCAGCAGAGGGACGAACACTGAAGCTTTCTTT. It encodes CASRGTNTEAFF.

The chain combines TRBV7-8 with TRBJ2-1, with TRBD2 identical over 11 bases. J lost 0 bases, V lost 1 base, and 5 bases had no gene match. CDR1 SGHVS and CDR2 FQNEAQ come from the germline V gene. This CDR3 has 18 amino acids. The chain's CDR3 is CASSLDIAGGHSYNEQFF. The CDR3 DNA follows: TGTGCCAGCAGCTTAGATATAGCGGGAGGGCACTCCTACAATGAGCAGTTCTTC.

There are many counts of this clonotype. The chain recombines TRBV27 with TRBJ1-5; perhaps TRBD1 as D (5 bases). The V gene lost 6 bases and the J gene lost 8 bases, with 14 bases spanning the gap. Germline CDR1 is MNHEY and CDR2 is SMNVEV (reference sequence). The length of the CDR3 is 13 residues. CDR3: CASSPRGDEPQHF. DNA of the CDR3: TGTGCCAGCAGCCCCCGAGGGGACGAGCCCCAGCATTTT.

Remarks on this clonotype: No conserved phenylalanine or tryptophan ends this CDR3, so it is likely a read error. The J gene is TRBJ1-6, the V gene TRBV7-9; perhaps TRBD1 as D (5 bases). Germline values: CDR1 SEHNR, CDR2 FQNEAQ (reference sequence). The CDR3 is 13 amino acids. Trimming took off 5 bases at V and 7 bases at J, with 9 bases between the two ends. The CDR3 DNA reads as TGTGCCAGCAGCGGGGCAGGGAATTCACCCCTCCACTCT. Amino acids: CASSGAGNSPLHS.

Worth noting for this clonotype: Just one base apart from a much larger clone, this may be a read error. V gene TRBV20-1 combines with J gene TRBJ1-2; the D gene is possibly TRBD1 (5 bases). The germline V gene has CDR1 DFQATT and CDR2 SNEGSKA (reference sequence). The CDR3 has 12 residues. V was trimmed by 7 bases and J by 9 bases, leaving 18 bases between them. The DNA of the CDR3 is TGCAGTGTCCTTGCCCCAGGGTTGTGCTACACCTTC. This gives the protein CSVLAPGLCYTF.

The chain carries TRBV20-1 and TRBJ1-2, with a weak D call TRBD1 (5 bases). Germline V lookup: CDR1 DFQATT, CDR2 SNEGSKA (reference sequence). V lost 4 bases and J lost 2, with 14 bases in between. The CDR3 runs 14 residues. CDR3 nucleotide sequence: TGCAGTGCTACGTCATATAAGGGGAACTATGGCTACACCTTC. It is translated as CSATSYKGNYGYTF.